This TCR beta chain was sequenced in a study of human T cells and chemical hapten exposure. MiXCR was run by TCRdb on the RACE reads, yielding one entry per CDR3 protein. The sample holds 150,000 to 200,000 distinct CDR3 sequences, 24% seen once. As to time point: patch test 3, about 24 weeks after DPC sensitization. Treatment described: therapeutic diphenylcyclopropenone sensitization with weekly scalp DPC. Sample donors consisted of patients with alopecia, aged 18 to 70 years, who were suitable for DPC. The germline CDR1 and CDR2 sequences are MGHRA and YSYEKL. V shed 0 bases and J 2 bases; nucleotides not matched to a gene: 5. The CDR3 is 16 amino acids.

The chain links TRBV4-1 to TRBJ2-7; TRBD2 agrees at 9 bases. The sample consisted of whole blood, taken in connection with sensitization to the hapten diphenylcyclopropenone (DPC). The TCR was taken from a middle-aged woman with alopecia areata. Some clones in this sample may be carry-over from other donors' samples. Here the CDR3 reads CASSQDGGTSTYEQYF. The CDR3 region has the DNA TGCGCCAGCAGCCAAGACGGTGGGACTAGCACCTACGAGCAGTACTTC.